This TCR beta chain was documented in a study of CD8+ T cells in alopecia areata. Described treatment: oral pan-JAK inhibitor, 5-10 mg twice daily. Sorting of CD4+ and CD8+ T cells was performed on PBMCs. Sequencing relied on a cDNA template that was reverse transcribed from extracted RNA. Using immunoSEQ multiplex PCR, the repertoire was profiled, and TCRdb retains in-frame clones only, with some absent. The table lists hundreds of thousands of clones, around 66% of them singletons, with about 1.2% in the top ten. The CDR3 totals 14 residues. The V end lost 0 bases, the J end lost 5 bases, and 13 bases lay between the germline ends. From germline, CDR1 is GTSNPN and CDR2 SVGIG (reference sequence).

Here the sequenced sample was CD4+ T cells sorted from blood, taken at week 44, from a patient treated with tofacitinib. The chain is built from TRBV30 and TRBJ1-1, with a weak D call TRBD1 (5 bases). The receptor's source is a human donor with alopecia areata. CDR3 sequence reads: CAWSVGAGRTEAFF. The CDR3 DNA reads TGTGCCTGGAGTGTAGGAGCAGGGCGGACTGAAGCTTTCTTT.